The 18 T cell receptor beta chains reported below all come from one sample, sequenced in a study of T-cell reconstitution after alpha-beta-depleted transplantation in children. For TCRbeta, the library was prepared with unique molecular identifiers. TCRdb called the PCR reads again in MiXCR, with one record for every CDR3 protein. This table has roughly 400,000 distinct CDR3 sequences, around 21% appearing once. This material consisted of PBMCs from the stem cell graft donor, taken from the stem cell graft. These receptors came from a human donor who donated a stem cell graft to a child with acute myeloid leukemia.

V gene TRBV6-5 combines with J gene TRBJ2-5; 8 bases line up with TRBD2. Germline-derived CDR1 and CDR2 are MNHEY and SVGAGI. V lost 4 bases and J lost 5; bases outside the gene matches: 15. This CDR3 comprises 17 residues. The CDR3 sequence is CASSSPRGSGRGETQYF. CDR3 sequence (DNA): TGTGCCAGCAGTTCCCCCCGGGGGAGCGGGAGAGGGGAGACCCAGTACTTC.

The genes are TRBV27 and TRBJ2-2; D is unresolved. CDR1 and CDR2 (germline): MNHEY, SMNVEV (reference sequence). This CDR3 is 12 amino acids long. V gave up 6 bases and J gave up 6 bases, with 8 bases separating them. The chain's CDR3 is CASSTLPGELFF. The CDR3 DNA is TGTGCCAGCAGCACATTGCCCGGGGAGCTGTTTTTT.

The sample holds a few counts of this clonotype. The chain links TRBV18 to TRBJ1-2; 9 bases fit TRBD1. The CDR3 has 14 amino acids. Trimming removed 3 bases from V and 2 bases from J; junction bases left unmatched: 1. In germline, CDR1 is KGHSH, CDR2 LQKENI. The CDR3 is CASSPGQGNYGYTF. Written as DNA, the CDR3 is TGTGCCAGCTCACCGGGACAGGGCAACTATGGCTACACCTTC.

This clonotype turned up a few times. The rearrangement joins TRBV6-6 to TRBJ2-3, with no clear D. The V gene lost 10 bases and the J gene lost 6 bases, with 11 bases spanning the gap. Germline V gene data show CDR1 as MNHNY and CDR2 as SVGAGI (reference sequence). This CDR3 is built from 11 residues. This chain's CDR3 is CATAPLDTQYF. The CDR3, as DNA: TGTGCCACCGCCCCTTTGGATACGCAGTATTTT.

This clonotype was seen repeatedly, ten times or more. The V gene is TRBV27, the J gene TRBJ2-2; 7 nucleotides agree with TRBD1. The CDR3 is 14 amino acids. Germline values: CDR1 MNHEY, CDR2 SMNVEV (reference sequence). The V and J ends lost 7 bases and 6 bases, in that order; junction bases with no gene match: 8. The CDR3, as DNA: TGTGCCAGCACTGGGACAGTAGCTTCCGGGGAGCTGTTTTTT. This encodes CASTGTVASGELFF.

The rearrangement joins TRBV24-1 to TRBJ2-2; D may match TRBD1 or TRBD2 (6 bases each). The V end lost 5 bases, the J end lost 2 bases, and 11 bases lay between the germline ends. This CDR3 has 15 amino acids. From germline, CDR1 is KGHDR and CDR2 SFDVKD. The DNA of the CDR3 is TGTGCCACCAGTGGGGCCGGGGGCAACACCGGGGAGCTGTTTTTT. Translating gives CATSGAGGNTGELFF.

The CDR3 DNA reads TGCAGCGTTATCACTCCGGGACTAGCGGGAGTAGGCTCCACAGATACGCAGTATTTT. Its protein is CSVITPGLAGVGSTDTQYF. The chain has TRBV29-1 and TRBJ2-3; TRBD2 aligns across 14 bases. The CDR3 covers 19 residues. Germline trimming cut 5 bases from V and 2 bases from J; bases unmatched to any gene: 15. Germline-derived CDR1 and CDR2 are SQVTM and ANQGSEA.

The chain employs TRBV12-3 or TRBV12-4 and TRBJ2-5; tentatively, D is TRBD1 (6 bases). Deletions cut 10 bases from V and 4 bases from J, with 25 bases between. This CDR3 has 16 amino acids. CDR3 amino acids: CAIQIGQTRSGETQYF. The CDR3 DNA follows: TGTGCCATCCAAATCGGACAGACACGGTCCGGAGAGACCCAGTACTTC.

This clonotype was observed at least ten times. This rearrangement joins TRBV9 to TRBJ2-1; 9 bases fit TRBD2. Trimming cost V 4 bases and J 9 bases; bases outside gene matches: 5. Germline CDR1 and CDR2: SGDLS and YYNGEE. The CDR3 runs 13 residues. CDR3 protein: CASSPRLAAEQFF. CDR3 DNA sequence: TGTGCCAGCAGCCCCCGACTAGCGGCTGAGCAGTTCTTC.

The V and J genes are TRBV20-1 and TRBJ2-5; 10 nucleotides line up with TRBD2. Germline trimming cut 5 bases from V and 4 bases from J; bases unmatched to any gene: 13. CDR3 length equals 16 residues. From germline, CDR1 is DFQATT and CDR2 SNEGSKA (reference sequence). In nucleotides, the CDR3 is TGCAGTGCTCCCCGGGGGAGCGGGAGGGCCGGAGAGACCCAGTACTTC. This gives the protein CSAPRGSGRAGETQYF.

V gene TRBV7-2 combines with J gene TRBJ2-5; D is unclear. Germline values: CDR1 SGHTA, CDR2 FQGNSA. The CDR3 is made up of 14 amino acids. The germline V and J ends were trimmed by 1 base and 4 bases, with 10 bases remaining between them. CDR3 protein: CASSLVSGRETQYF. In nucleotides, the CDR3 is TGTGCCAGCAGCTTAGTGTCAGGAAGAGAGACCCAGTACTTC.

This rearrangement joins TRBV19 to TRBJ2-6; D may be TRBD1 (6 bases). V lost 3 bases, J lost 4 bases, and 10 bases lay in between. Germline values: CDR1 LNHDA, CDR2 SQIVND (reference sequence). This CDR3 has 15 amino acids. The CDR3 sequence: CASSMSGVGANVLTF. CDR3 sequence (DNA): TGTGCCAGTAGTATGTCAGGGGTAGGGGCCAACGTCCTGACTTTC.

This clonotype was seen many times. This CDR3 reads CASSGGPYLAFF. The DNA for the CDR3 is TGTGCCAGCAGCGGCGGACCGTATTTAGCTTTCTTT. The rearrangement uses TRBV5-6 and TRBJ1-1; D is undetermined. The V end was cut by 4 bases, the J end by 10 bases, with 14 bases between. The CDR3 has 12 amino acids. Germline CDR1 reads SGHDT; CDR2 reads YYEEEE.

CDR3 in amino acids: CASSFGSRGPATNTEAFF. The CDR3 coding sequence is TGTGCCAGCAGTTTTGGTAGCCGCGGCCCCGCAACGAACACTGAAGCTTTCTTT. This chain connects TRBV27 to TRBJ1-1; the D is unclear. The germline gives CDR1 MNHEY, CDR2 SMNVEV (reference sequence). This CDR3 has 18 residues. V was clipped by 3 bases and J by 1 base, with 21 bases between them.

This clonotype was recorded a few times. DNA for the CDR3: TGTGCCAGCAGCTCAGGCGGGAGCAGGGCTTATAATGAGCAGTTCTTC. Its protein product is CASSSGGSRAYNEQFF. The chain is built from TRBV11-2 and TRBJ2-1; TRBD2 aligns across 7 bases. V lost 4 bases and J lost 7; bases outside the gene matches: 13. The CDR3 loop spans 16 amino acids. Germline V lookup: CDR1 SGHAT, CDR2 FQNNGV.

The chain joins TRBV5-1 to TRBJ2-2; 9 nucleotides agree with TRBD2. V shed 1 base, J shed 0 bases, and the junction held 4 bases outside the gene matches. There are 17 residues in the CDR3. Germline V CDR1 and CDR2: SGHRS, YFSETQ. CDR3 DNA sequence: TGCGCCAGCAGCTTGTCTAGCGGGATCGCGAACACCGGGGAGCTGTTTTTT. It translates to CASSLSSGIANTGELFF.

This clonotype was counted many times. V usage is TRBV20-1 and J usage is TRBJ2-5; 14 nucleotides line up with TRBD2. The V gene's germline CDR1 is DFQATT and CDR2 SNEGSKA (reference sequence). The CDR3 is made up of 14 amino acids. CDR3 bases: TGCAGCCGACTAGCGGGAGGGCCAGGGGAGACCCAGTACTTC. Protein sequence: CSRLAGGPGETQYF.

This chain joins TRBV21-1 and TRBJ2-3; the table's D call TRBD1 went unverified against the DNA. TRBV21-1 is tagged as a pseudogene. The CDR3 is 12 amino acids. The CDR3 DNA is TGTGCCAGCGACCTGGCAGGGAACACGCAGTATTTT. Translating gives CASDLAGNTQYF.